A single TCR beta chain is shown here with its context. Its antigen is still unknown. The data derive from a study of cytomegalovirus exposure and HLA in healthy donors. Researchers ran the PCR with 60 Vbeta and 13 Jbeta primers. The protocol was immunoSEQ multiplex PCR, while the TCRdb copy is restricted to in-frame clones and leaves out a portion. The table has about 76,000 clones, under 80% seen once; the top ten hold 4.9%. Overall study results and limits: In an earlier analysis, in approximately 630 donors, most V segments appeared productive either ~90% or ~30% of the time. It was shown in a later analysis that HLA-associated TCR beta chains were more clonally expanded than other, equally common chains. Based on reports, TCR beta sequences accurately predicted HLA-A and HLA-B alleles for most subjects. In a later analysis, a missense DCLRE1C variant was linked to TCR beta V- and J-gene trimming.

The CDR3 runs to 20 residues. V lost 0 bases and J 2 bases, leaving 23 bases between the germline ends. The germline V gene has CDR1 KGHSH and CDR2 LQKENI. This TCR came from a man aged 55 to 70 in good health and CMV-seropositive. The chain combines TRBV18 with TRBJ2-1; a weak D match, TRBD2 (9 bases). The sequenced sample consisted of PBMCs. The CDR3 here is CASSPPRGQGAGGTYNEQFF. CDR3 nucleotide sequence: TGTGCCAGCTCACCACCGAGAGGACAGGGAGCGGGGGGAACCTACAATGAGCAGTTCTTC.